This T cell receptor (beta chain) was identified during a study (dated by TCRdb to between 2011 and 2013). This clonotype was found once. The antigen it recognizes is unknown. Per-nucleotide qualities are absent, and no much larger clonotype sits a single base away. A single read offers scant evidence. The data were produced on an Illumina Genome Analyzer IIx. Through fastp at Q25 and MiXCR, TCRdb rebuilt clones from the public reads, retaining in-frame beta chains. For every CDR3 protein sequence, its rows merge into one entry that carries the most common genes and DNA. The sample records over 14,000 distinct CDR3 sequences, 30% to 45% of which are singletons. The ten top clones hold roughly 16% of the sample. Trimming costs V 1 base and J 5 bases, and their ends lie 11 bases apart. The cysteine opens and the phenylalanine closes a CDR3 of 15 amino acids. The retained sequence is limited to the CDR3, 45 bases, with the frame set at the first base. The germline V gene sets CDR1 to SGHTA and CDR2 to FQGTGA.

Sequenced material: blood. The receptor comes from a human donor. This chain joins TRBV7-3 to TRBJ1-4, with a tentative D gene TRBD1 over 5 matching bases. The bases are TGTGCCAGCAGCTTAAGGGGTGGGGGGAATGAAAAACTGTTTTTT. The translation is CASSLRGGGNEKLFF.